Reported below is one TCR beta chain. With V trimmed by 4 bases and J by 3 bases, 4 bases remained unmatched. The CDR3 is 15 residues long. Germline CDR1 is LNHDA and CDR2 is SQIVND (reference sequence). As originally analysed: The authors estimated nucleated cell counts from reference gene primer amplification. The table came from immunoSEQ multiplex PCR; TCRdb's copy has only in-frame clones and leaves some out. D and trimming were read from the DNA, whereas the V and J calls and clone size are those reported in that table. The data contain under 450,000 clones, approximately 89% of them singletons. The data belong to a study of blood T cell repertoires in COVID-19. Study overall: Whether acute or convalescent, the COVID-19 samples came from the United States, Italy and Spain.

Clinical history reported by participants formed the basis on which cohorts were assigned. This TCR was recovered from a man aged 30 to 45 who had recovered from COVID-19. V gene TRBV19 combines with J gene TRBJ1-3; TRBD1 matches at 9 bases. The sample comprised PBMCs or T cells enriched from blood (not recorded which). The CDR3 loop is CASSTDRGGGNTIYF. CDR3 in DNA: TGTGCCAGTAGTACGGACAGGGGAGGTGGAAACACCATATATTTT.